Reported below is one TCR beta chain. The antigen is unknown. This CDR3 is built from 12 residues. Germline CDR1 and CDR2: GTSNPN and SVGIG (reference sequence). V gave up 8 bases and J gave up 5 bases, with 15 bases separating them. Both 60 Vbeta primers and 13 Jbeta primers went into the PCR. Only in-frame clones appear in the TCRdb table, and some are missing; sequencing was by immunoSEQ multiplex PCR. This sample has around 30,000 clones, with roughly 60% found just once. This sample stems from a study of cytomegalovirus exposure and HLA in healthy donors. Study-level findings and limits: In vitro testing confirmed a few CMV-associated chains as specific for CMV antigens. Previous analysis showed most TCR beta V segments were productive about 90% or about 30% of the time. TCR beta chain V- and J-gene trimming was linked, in a later analysis, to a missense variant in DCLRE1C.

This chain uses TRBV30 with TRBJ1-1, with D uncertain. Sequenced material: PBMCs. The sequence came from a male donor in good health and CMV-seropositive. CDR3 residues: CAARGLETEAFF. The CDR3, as DNA: TGTGCCGCCAGAGGACTGGAAACTGAAGCTTTCTTT.